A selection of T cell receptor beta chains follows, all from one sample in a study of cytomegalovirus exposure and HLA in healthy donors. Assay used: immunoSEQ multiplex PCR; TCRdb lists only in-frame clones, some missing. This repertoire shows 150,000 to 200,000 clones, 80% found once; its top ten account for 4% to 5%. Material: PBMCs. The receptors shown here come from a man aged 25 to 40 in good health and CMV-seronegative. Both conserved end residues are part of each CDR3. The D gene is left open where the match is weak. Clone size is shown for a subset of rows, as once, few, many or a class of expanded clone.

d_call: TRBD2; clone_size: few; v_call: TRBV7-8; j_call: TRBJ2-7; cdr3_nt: TGTGCCAGCAGCTTAGGTCGCCTAGCGGGCTACTACGAGCAGTACTTC; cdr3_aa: CASSLGRLAGYYEQYF
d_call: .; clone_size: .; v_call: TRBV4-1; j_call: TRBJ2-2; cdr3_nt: TGCGCCAGCAGCCAAGATGTAGGGGGAGCGAACACCGGGGAGCTGTTTTTT; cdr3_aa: CASSQDVGGANTGELFF
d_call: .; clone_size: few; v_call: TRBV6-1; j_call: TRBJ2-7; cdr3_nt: TGTGCCAGCAGTGAAGAGGAACAGTACGAGCAGTACTTC; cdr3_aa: CASSEEEQYEQYF
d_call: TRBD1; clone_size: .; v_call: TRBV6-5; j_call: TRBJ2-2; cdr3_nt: TGTGCCAGCCGTGGGGGACAGGGGGAGACCGGGGAGCTGTTTTTT; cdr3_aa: CASRGGQGETGELFF
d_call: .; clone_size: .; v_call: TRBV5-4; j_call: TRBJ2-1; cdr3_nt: TGTGCCAGCAGCTCCCGACAGACCTCTGCTTACAATGAGCAGTTCTTC; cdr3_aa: CASSSRQTSAYNEQFF
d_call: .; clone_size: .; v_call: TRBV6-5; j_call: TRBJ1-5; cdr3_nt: TGTGCCAGCAGCCCAGCGTCGTTGAGCAATCAGCCCCAGCATTTT; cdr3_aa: CASSPASLSNQPQHF
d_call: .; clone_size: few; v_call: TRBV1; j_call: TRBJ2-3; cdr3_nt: TGCACCAGCAGCCAAGATTGCAGGGGCCGGGGCACAGATACGCAGTATTTT; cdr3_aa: CTSSQDCRGRGTDTQYF
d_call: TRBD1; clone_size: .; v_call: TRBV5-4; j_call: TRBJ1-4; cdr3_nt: TGTGCCAGCAGCTTGGCGGGACAGGGTAATGAAAAACTGTTTTTT; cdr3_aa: CASSLAGQGNEKLFF
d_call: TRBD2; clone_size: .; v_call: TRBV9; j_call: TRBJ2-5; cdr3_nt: TGTGCCAGCAGCGTGGGGGGCGGGGGGGAGACCCAGTACTTC; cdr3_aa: CASSVGGGGETQYF
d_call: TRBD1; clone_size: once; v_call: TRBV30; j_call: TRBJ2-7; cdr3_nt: TGTGCCTGGAGAGCTCCACGATTAGACAGGGGCTCCTACGAGCAGTACTTC; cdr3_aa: CAWRAPRLDRGSYEQYF
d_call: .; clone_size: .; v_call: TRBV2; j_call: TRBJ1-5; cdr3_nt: TGTGCCAGCAGTGAAGCGCAGGGGAGAGGCAATCAGCCCCAGCATTTT; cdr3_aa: CASSEAQGRGNQPQHF
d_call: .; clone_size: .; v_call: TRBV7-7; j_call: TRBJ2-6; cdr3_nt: TGTGCCAGCAGCCCCGGGGTCTCTGGGGCCAACGTCCTGACTTTC; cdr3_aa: CASSPGVSGANVLTF
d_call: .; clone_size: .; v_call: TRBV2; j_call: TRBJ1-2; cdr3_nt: TGTGCCAGCAGTGAACAGGGAGGGCCGGTGGATGGCTACACCTTC; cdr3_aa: CASSEQGGPVDGYTF
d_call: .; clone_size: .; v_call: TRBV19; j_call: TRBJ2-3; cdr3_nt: TGTGCCAGTAGTGTCCCCCCGGGGGATACGCAGTATTTT; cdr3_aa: CASSVPPGDTQYF
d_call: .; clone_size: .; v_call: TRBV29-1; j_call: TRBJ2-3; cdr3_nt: TGCAGCGTTGAGCCCGGGACTGGGGGGGCCTTAGATACGCAGTATTTT; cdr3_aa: CSVEPGTGGALDTQYF
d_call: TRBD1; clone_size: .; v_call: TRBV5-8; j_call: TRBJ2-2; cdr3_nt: TGTGCCAGCAGGTCCGGGACAGACCTCACCGGGGAGCTGTTTTTT; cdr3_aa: CASRSGTDLTGELFF
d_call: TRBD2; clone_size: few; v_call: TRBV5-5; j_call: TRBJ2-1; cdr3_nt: TGTGCCAGCAGCTCGGGGGGAAGCTCCTACAATGAGCAGTTCTTC; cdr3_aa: CASSSGGSSYNEQFF
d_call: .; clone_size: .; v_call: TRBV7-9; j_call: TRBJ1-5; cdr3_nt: TGTTCCAGCAGCTTAGATGGACTTTTCAATCAGCCCCAGCATTTT; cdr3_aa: CSSSLDGLFNQPQHF
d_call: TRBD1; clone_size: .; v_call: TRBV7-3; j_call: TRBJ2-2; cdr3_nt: TGTGCCAGCAGCTCTACAGGGGGCCGAACCGGGGAGCTGTTTTTT; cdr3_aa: CASSSTGGRTGELFF
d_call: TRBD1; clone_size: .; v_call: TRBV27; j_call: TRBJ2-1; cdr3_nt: TGTGCCAGCAGTTCCCCCCGGACAGGGTTTAATGAGCAGTTCTTC; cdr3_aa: CASSSPRTGFNEQFF
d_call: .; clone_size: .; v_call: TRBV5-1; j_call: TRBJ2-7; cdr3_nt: TGCGCCAGCAGCTCTGGAGGTGTTCTCGAGCAGTACTTC; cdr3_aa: CASSSGGVLEQYF
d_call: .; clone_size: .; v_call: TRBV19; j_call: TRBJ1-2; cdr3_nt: TGTGCCACCATGGGCGGGGGGCCCTATGGCTACACCTTC; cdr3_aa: CATMGGGPYGYTF
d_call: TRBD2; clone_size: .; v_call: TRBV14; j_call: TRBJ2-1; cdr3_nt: TGTGCCAGCAGCCAGCGCGCGGGAGGTGAGCAGTTCTTC; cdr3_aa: CASSQRAGGEQFF
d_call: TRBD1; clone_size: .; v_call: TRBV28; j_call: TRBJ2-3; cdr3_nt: TGTGCCAGCAGCCAACCGACAGGGGGCTATACAGATACGCAGTATTTT; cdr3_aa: CASSQPTGGYTDTQYF
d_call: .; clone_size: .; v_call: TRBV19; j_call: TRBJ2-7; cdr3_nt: TGTGCCAGTAGTATGGAACTAGCCGGCGAGCAGTACTTC; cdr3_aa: CASSMELAGEQYF
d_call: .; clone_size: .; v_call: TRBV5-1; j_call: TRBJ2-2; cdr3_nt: TGCGCCAGCAGCTCCAGGGGCTCCGGGGAGCTGTTTTTT; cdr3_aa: CASSSRGSGELFF
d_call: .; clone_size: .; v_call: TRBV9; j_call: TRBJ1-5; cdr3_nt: TGTGCCAGCAGCGTAGGGGGCGGGGGCGAGCAGCCCCAGCATTTT; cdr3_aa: CASSVGGGGEQPQHF
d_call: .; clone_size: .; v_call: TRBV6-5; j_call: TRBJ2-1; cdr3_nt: TGTGCCAGCAGTTTGGGGGACAAGCAGTTCTTC; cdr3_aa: CASSLGDKQFF
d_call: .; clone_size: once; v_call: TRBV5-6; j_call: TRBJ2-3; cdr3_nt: TGTGCCAGCAGCTCTCCGACTACGACCGCAGATACGCAGTATTTT; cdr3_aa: CASSSPTTTADTQYF
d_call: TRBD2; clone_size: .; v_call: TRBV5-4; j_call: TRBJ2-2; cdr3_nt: TGTGCCAGCTCCGGGACTAGCAACACCGGGGAGCTGTTTTTT; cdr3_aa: CASSGTSNTGELFF
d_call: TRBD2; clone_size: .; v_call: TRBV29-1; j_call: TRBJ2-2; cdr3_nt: TGCAGCGTTGCATCGGGGGGGAACGGGGAGCTGTTTTTT; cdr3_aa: CSVASGGNGELFF
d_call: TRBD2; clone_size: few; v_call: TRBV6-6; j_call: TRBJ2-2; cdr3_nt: TGTGCCAGCAGGAGCCTAGCGGGAGGTACCACCGGGGAGCTGTTTTTT; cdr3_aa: CASRSLAGGTTGELFF
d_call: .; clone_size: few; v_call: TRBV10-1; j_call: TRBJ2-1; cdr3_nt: TGCGCCAGCAGTGGGGACAACAATGAGCAGTTCTTC; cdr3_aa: CASSGDNNEQFF
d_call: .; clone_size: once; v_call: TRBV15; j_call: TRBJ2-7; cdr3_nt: TGTGCCAGCACCCGGGACATAGGCTCCTACGAGCAGTACTTC; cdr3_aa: CASTRDIGSYEQYF
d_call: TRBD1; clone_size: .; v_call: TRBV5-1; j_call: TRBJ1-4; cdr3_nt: TGCGCCAGCAGCTTGGGAATCTCGGGAAAAGGGGGCAAGGACGAAAAACTGTTTTTT; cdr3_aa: CASSLGISGKGGKDEKLFF
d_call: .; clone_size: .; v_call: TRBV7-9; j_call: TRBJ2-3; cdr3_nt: TGTGCCAGCAGCTTAGTCCCCGGGGGCACAGATACGCAGTATTTT; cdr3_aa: CASSLVPGGTDTQYF
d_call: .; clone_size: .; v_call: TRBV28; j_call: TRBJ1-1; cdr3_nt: TGTGCCAGCAGTTTAGTGCAGGGGAGCACTGAAGCTTTCTTT; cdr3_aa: CASSLVQGSTEAFF
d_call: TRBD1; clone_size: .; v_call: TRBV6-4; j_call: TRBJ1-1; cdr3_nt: TGTGCCAGCAGTTCGGAAGGGGGCGACACTGAAGCTTTCTTT; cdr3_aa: CASSSEGGDTEAFF
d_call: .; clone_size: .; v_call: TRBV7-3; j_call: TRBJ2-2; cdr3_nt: TGTGCCAGCCGAGCCCGCCGAAACACCGGGGAGCTGTTTTTT; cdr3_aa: CASRARRNTGELFF
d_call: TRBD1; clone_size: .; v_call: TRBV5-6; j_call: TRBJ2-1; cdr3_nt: TGTGCCAGCAGCCGATTTGAGACAGGGGGAAGATTCACCTACAATGAGCAGTTCTTC; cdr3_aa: CASSRFETGGRFTYNEQFF
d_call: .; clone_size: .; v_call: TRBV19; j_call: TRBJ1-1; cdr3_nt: TGTGCCAGTAAAAGGGGACAAGTATCGGTGAACACTGAAGCTTTCTTT; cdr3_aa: CASKRGQVSVNTEAFF
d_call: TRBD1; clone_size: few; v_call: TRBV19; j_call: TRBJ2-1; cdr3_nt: TGTGCCAGTAGTAGACAGGGAGATGGGAACAATGAGCAGTTCTTC; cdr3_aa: CASSRQGDGNNEQFF
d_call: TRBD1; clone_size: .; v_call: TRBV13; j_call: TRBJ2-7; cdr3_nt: TGTGCCAGCAGCCTTACAGGGGCCTACGAGCAGTACTTC; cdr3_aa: CASSLTGAYEQYF
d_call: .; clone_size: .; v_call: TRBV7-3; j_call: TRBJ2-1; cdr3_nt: TGTGCCAGCAGCTTAAACGCAGGGTTCAATGAGCAGTTCTTC; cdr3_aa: CASSLNAGFNEQFF
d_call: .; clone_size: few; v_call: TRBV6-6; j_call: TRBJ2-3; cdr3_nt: TGTGCCAGCAGTTACCGAGTGAGCACAGATACGCAGTATTTT; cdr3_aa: CASSYRVSTDTQYF
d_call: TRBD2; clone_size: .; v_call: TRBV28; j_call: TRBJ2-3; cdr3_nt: TGTGCCAGCAGGGGGTACGGGTGGGCGGGGGGCCCGTCAGATACGCAGTATTTT; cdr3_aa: CASRGYGWAGGPSDTQYF
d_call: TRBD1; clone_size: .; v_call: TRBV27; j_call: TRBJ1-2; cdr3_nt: TGTGCCAGCAGTTTTGGGACAGCCTATGGCTACACCTTC; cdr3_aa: CASSFGTAYGYTF
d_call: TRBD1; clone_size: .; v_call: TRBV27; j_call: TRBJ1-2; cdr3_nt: TGTGCCAGCAGTTTAACACAGGGGGGTGGCTACACCTTC; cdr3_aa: CASSLTQGGGYTF
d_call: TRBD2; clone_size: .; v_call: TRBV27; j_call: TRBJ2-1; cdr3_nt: TGTGCCAGCAGACTAGCGTCGAGCTCCTACAATGAGCAGTTCTTC; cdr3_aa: CASRLASSSYNEQFF
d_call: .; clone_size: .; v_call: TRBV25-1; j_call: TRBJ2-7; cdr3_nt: TGTGCCAGCAGTGAGGGACACCGATCAACCTACGAGCAGTACTTC; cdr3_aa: CASSEGHRSTYEQYF
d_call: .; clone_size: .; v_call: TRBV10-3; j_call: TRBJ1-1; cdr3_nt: TGTGCTACCATCGTGGGGGAGGAGACTGAAGCTTTCTTT; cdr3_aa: CATIVGEETEAFF
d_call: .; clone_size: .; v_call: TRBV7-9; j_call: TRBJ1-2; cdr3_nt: TGTGCCAGCAGCTTAGTAGTGGATTCCTCAGGGGCTGGGGGCTACACCTTC; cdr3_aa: CASSLVVDSSGAGGYTF
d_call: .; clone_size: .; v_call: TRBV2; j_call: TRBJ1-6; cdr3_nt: TGTGCCCACGGGGTTGATAATTCACCCCTCCACTTT; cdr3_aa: CAHGVDNSPLHF